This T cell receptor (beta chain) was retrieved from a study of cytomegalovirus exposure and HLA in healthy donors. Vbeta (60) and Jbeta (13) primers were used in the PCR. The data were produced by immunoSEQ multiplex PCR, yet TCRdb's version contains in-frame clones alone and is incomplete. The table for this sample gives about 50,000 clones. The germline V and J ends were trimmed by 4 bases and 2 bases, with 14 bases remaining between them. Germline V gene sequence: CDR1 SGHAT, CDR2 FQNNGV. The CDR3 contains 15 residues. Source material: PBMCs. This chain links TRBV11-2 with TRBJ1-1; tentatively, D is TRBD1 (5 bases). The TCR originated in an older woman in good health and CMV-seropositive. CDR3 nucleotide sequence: TGTGCCAGCAGCTGGGGCGATCGCGAAAACACTGAAGCTTTCTTT. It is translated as CASSWGDRENTEAFF.